This passage covers 18 T cell receptor beta chains from one sample sequenced in a study of T cell responses to AZD1222 COVID-19 vaccine. The repertoire was sequenced with immunoSEQ multiplex PCR; TCRdb's copy has only in-frame clones and lacks some. The table records 130,000 to 150,000 clones, around 90% of them present only once. Sequenced material: peripheral blood, taken on day 0 of AZD1222 vaccination. The origin of the receptors is an adult in good health.

The genes are TRBV15 and TRBJ1-3, with D unresolved. Trimming took 2 bases from V and 8 from J, leaving 19 bases between them. The CDR3 spans 16 residues. CDR1 and CDR2 (germline): LNHNV, YYDKDF (reference sequence). This CDR3 is CATSRSGRLYGDTIYF. The CDR3 DNA follows: TGTGCCACCAGCAGATCGGGAAGGCTCTACGGGGACACCATATATTTT.

The sample holds a few counts of this clone. V usage is TRBV24-1 and J usage is TRBJ2-3; maybe TRBD2 (5 bases). The CDR3 extends over 17 amino acids. V lost 3 bases and J lost 4, with 19 bases in between. Germline lookup yields CDR1 KGHDR and CDR2 SFDVKD. The CDR3 here is CATSDPTLAPGADTQYF. The CDR3 DNA follows: TGTGCCACCAGTGATCCCACTCTAGCTCCCGGGGCAGATACGCAGTATTTT.

This chain joins TRBV3-1 (or the pseudogene TRBV3-2) and TRBJ1-2; D remains ambiguous. Trimming took 0 bases from V and 7 from J, leaving 18 bases between them. Looked up from germline, CDR1 is LGHDT and CDR2 is YNNKEL (reference sequence). CDR3 length equals 16 residues. The CDR3 here is CASSQEFGLQRGGYTF. In DNA, the CDR3 is TGTGCCAGCAGCCAAGAGTTTGGGCTCCAGCGAGGTGGCTACACCTTC.

The rearrangement joins TRBV12-3 or TRBV12-4 to TRBJ1-6; D unresolved. Trimming cost V 3 bases and J 10 bases, with 10 bases left between them. This CDR3 has 13 residues. The CDR3 sequence is CASSFGPHSPLHF. In nucleotides, the CDR3 is TGTGCCAGCAGTTTCGGACCACACTCACCCCTCCACTTT.

This clone was counted once. This chain connects TRBV9 to TRBJ2-7, with D uncertain. CDR3 length equals 12 residues. Trimming left V 2 bases short and J 7 bases short, with 10 bases between. In germline, CDR1 is SGDLS, CDR2 YYNGEE. CDR3 amino acids: CASSVPGGEQYF. The CDR3 DNA is TGTGCCAGCAGCGTCCCGGGTGGGGAGCAGTACTTC.

This clone was counted a single time. V is TRBV2 and J is TRBJ2-7, with D perhaps TRBD2 (7 bases). This CDR3 has 14 amino acids. Trimming pared 5 bases from V and 2 bases from J, leaving 13 bases between. The germline CDR1 and CDR2 sequences are SNHLY and FYNNEI. CDR3 in DNA: TGTGCCAGCAGTTTGCGGGGGCTCACCTACGAGCAGTACTTC. It is translated as CASSLRGLTYEQYF.

The chain is built from TRBV7-2 and TRBJ1-2; 9 positions agree with TRBD1. The ends lost 4 bases at V and 1 base at J; junction bases unmatched: 1. Germline lookup yields CDR1 SGHTA and CDR2 FQGNSA. There are 14 residues in the CDR3. CDR3 nucleotide sequence: TGTGCCAGCAGCTGGGACAGGGTTAACTATGGCTACACCTTC. Translated, it gives CASSWDRVNYGYTF.

The chain carries TRBV5-1 and TRBJ2-1; D might be TRBD1 (6 bases). The germline gives CDR1 SGHRS, CDR2 YFSETQ. V was clipped by 4 bases and J by 10 bases, with 21 bases between them. CDR3 length: 15 residues. CDR3 DNA sequence: TGCGCCAGCAGCCCCGGGACACCAAACCTAGGGGAGCAGTTCTTC. It translates to CASSPGTPNLGEQFF.

The chain combines TRBV6-6 with TRBJ2-7; no clear D gene. The germline gives CDR1 MNHNY, CDR2 SVGAGI (reference sequence). The V and J ends lost 2 bases and 2 bases respectively, with 4 bases between them. The CDR3 has 12 amino acids. CDR3 sequence reads: CASSYPAYEQYF. For the CDR3, the DNA is TGTGCCAGCAGTTACCCAGCCTACGAGCAGTACTTC.

The chain employs TRBV5-1 and TRBJ2-5, with 8 positions matching TRBD1. CDR1 and CDR2 from the germline V gene are SGHRS and YFSETQ. The CDR3 sequence is 13 residues long. Trimming cost V 3 bases and J 5 bases; bases outside gene matches: 3. The CDR3 loop reads CASSSDRVETQYF. CDR3 coding DNA: TGCGCCAGCAGCTCGGACAGGGTGGAGACCCAGTACTTC.

V usage is TRBV4-3 and J usage is TRBJ1-3, with D perhaps matching TRBD1 (5 bases). Per germline, CDR1 LGHNA and CDR2 YSLEER. V dropped 3 bases and J dropped 4 bases, with 22 bases sitting between them. The CDR3 runs to 18 residues. The CDR3 region is CASSHPDGHPLRGNTIYF. Written as DNA, the CDR3 is TGCGCCAGCAGCCACCCCGACGGACATCCATTGCGGGGAAACACCATATATTTT.

The chain recombines TRBV7-2 with TRBJ2-3; no reliable D call. The CDR3 is made up of 14 amino acids. The V and J ends lost 0 bases and 3 bases respectively, with 7 bases between them. Germline CDR1 SGHTA, CDR2 FQGNSA. CDR3 residues: CASSLAAATDTQYF. In DNA form, the CDR3 reads TGTGCCAGCAGCTTAGCCGCGGCAACAGATACGCAGTATTTT.

This chain connects TRBV3-1 (or the pseudogene TRBV3-2) to TRBJ2-3, with a tentative D call TRBD2 (6 bases). The germline gives CDR1 LGHDT, CDR2 YNNKEL (reference sequence). The CDR3 totals 15 residues. The V gene lost 1 base and the J gene lost 5 bases, with 13 bases spanning the gap. This CDR3 reads CASSQAGGTKDTQYF. CDR3 DNA: TGTGCCAGCAGCCAAGCAGGAGGGACCAAAGATACGCAGTATTTT.

The chain uses TRBV2 and TRBJ2-7; 7 positions agree with TRBD2. V shed 2 bases and J 2 bases; nucleotides not matched to a gene: 6. The germline V gene has CDR1 SNHLY and CDR2 FYNNEI. The CDR3 spans 15 residues. In DNA, the CDR3 is TGTGCCAGCAGTGAAAAGGCTAGCGGCCCCTACGAGCAGTACTTC. It encodes CASSEKASGPYEQYF.

The J gene is TRBJ1-2, the V gene TRBV23-1; D is unresolved. TRBV23-1 is recorded as an ORF, its role being uncertain. V lost 6 bases, J lost 4 bases, and 12 bases lay in between. The CDR3 extends over 13 amino acids. The CDR3 sequence is CASSEPLRYGYTF. CDR3 bases: TGCGCCAGCAGCGAGCCCCTCCGCTATGGCTACACCTTC.

This chain joins TRBV9 and TRBJ2-7; 12 bases fit TRBD1. V shed 4 bases and J 7 bases; nucleotides not matched to a gene: 9. This CDR3 is built from 15 residues. CDR1 and CDR2 (germline): SGDLS, YYNGEE. The CDR3 region is CASSPSGTGGEEQYF. CDR3 coding DNA: TGTGCCAGCAGCCCAAGCGGGACAGGGGGCGAAGAGCAGTACTTC.

The CDR3 spells CASSMRTGLSDEQFF. The CDR3 DNA reads TGTGCCAGTAGTATGCGGACAGGGCTTAGCGATGAGCAGTTCTTC. The V and J genes are TRBV19 and TRBJ2-1, with 8 bases fitting TRBD1. Per the germline V gene, CDR1 is LNHDA and CDR2 is SQIVND (reference sequence). V dropped 3 bases and J dropped 8; count of bases not matched to a gene: 9. This CDR3 is 15 amino acids long.

This chain uses TRBV7-9 with TRBJ2-1; 8 nucleotides align to TRBD2. The CDR3 is 16 residues long. V was clipped by 4 bases and J by 7 bases; unmatched bases: 12. Per germline, CDR1 SEHNR and CDR2 FQNEAQ (reference sequence). The CDR3 region is CASSSRSELAENEQFF. The CDR3 DNA follows: TGTGCCAGCAGCTCGCGTTCGGAACTAGCGGAGAATGAGCAGTTCTTC.